This T cell receptor beta chain was recorded in a study of siplizumab effects on memory and regulatory T cells (dated by TCRdb to the late 2010s). The study in broad terms: The effect of the anti-CD2 antibody siplizumab on alloreactive T-cell subsets was examined in allogeneic mixed lymphocyte reactions constructed from human PBMCs. Summary of the overall study and its limitations: Among mappable alloreactive CD4+ clones, the Treg-derived fraction averaged nearly 70% with siplizumab versus roughly 29% in control reactions. About 75-95% of proliferating CD4+ or CD8+ clones could not be given a naive or memory phenotype. Sequences below about 10^-5 frequency were poorly captured, so only a minor fraction of alloreactive clones could be mapped to unstimulated subsets. Unstimulated naive T cells appeared more diverse than memory T cells, and naive cells seemed to contribute substantially to the alloresponse. Siplizumab significantly lowered the cumulative frequency of alloreactive sequences that could be traced to unstimulated CD4+ memory T cells. Whether proliferating Tregs from siplizumab cultures were suppressive was not functionally confirmed.

Sequences MNHEY (CDR1) and SMNVEV (CDR2) are obtained from the germline V gene (reference sequence). Spanning cysteine to phenylalanine, the CDR3 consists of 20 amino acids. Kept here is only the CDR3 DNA, which spans 60 bases and is read in frame from base 1. V drops 3 bases and J drops 0 bases, leaving 26 bases in between. About this clone itself: This clone's antigen is unknown. Within one base of it there is no much larger clone, and no base qualities were kept.

Library method: the immunoSEQ multiplex PCR assay. Each sample had some 10^5 TCR templates assayed by the deep sequencing platform. Genomic DNA extracted from sorted T cells was used for TCRbeta CDR3 sequencing. Under the source paper's analysis protocol: Clonal analysis of TCRbeta CDR3 data was done in the R programming language. Comparing unstimulated samples against CFSE-low samples taken after the reaction was how alloreactive CD4+ and CD8+ clones were defined. Regulatory or non-regulatory origin of alloreactive CD4+ clones was assigned by matching sequences to the sorted unstimulated Treg and non-Treg repertoires. Entries here come from immuneACCESS through TCRdb and include only in-frame sequences with V and J called. Some clones fail to appear in such tables; in the studies checked, an unresolved V gene covers under half of the shortfall, and the cause of the remainder is unknown. V, J and clone size derive from that table, while D and trimming were established from the DNA sequence. The sample table contains around 100,000 clones; only one count was recorded for 94% of them. The ten biggest clones cover approximately 0.66% of the sample.

Sorted unstimulated T cells and proliferating T cells recovered from mixed lymphocyte reactions were subjected to TCRbeta CDR3 sequencing. Fresh whole blood from around 10 HLA-typed healthy donors was used as the source from which PBMCs were isolated. To map where alloreactive clones came from, CD4+ regulatory T cells in the unstimulated state were FACS-sorted. This receptor was obtained from a human donor in good health. The chain joins TRBV27 to TRBJ1-2; TRBD1 is possibly the D segment (5 matching bases). The sequencing sample was made of Tregs sorted from blood. The CDR3 region has the sequence CASSFWAAGRGLVANYGYTF. The nucleotide sequence reads TGTGCCAGCAGTTTTTGGGCGGCAGGACGGGGCTTAGTAGCTAACTATGGCTACACCTTC.